Listed here are 23 T cell receptor beta chains from one sample, sequenced in a study of blood T cell repertoires in COVID-19 (TCRdb year 2020). The library was prepared using the immunoSEQ multiplex PCR assay. TCRdb took over this immuneACCESS table, retaining in-frame rearrangements with V and J assigned. Such tables are incomplete; in checked studies, under half of the missing clones stem from an unresolved V gene, and the remainder is unexplained. In all, the sample holds 60,000 to 70,000 clones, and about 91% of those were seen once. Clones ranked in the top ten supply around 18% of the sample. What was sequenced was peripheral blood. Receptor source: a woman aged 80 or older with active COVID-19.

The rearrangement uses TRBV7-9 and TRBJ2-1; perhaps TRBD2 as D (5 bases). CDR1 and CDR2 from the germline V gene are SEHNR and FQNEAQ (reference sequence). V was trimmed by 5 bases and J by 4 bases, leaving 27 bases between them. The CDR3 loop spans 19 amino acids. CDR3: CASSPTGDRRRGGYNEQFF. CDR3 sequence (DNA): TGTGCCAGCAGCCCCACGGGTGACCGGCGTCGCGGAGGTTACAATGAGCAGTTCTTC. Full variable domain (rest looked up from reference TRBV7-9 and TRBJ2-1): DTGVSQNPRHKITKRGQNVTFRCDPISEHNRLYWYRQTLGQGPEFLTYFQNEAQLEKSRLLSDRFSAERPKGSFSTLEIQRTEQGDSAMYLCASSPTGDRRRGGYNEQFFGPGTRLTVL.

The chain recombines TRBV7-2 with TRBJ2-1; 10 nucleotides match TRBD2. The V and J ends lost 4 bases and 2 bases, in that order; junction bases with no gene match: 2. Germline V gene data show CDR1 as SGHTA and CDR2 as FQGNSA. This CDR3 comprises 15 residues. CDR3 protein: CASSSSGGAYNEQFF. CDR3 sequence (DNA): TGTGCCAGCAGCTCCAGCGGGGGGGCCTACAATGAGCAGTTCTTC.

The V call is TRBV29-1, the J call TRBJ2-1, with TRBD2 matching 8 bases. This CDR3 is built from 15 residues. Trimming removed 6 bases from V and 4 bases from J; junction bases left unmatched: 11. The germline V gene has CDR1 SQVTM and CDR2 ANQGSEA. The CDR3, as DNA: TGCAGCGTCCCGATCGGTAGCGGGGTATACAATGAGCAGTTCTTC. Amino acid sequence: CSVPIGSGVYNEQFF.

The chain has TRBV29-1 and TRBJ1-1; 8 bases line up with TRBD1. The CDR3 spans 13 residues. Germline V CDR1 and CDR2: SQVTM, ANQGSEA. V shed 6 bases and J 1 base; nucleotides not matched to a gene: 4. As DNA, the CDR3 is TGCAGCGTACGGACAGGGTGGAACACTGAAGCTTTCTTT. It specifies CSVRTGWNTEAFF.

Concerning this clone itself: Sequence at one end of the junction differs from germline and may be a read error. This sequence joins TRBV7-7 and TRBJ2-3; 14 positions agree with TRBD2. Per germline, CDR1 SSHAT and CDR2 FNYEAQ (reference sequence). The CDR3 loop spans 18 amino acids. CDR3 sequence (DNA): TGTGCTAGCAGCCGACTAGCGGGGGGGCCGAGAAGCACAGATACGCAGTATTTT. Protein sequence: CASSRLAGGPRSTDTQYF.

V gene TRBV5-1 combines with J gene TRBJ1-4; the D gene is possibly TRBD1 (6 bases). The CDR3 consists of 15 residues. V was clipped by 0 bases and J by 5 bases, with 11 bases between them. Germline V CDR1 and CDR2: SGHRS, YFSETQ. The CDR3 coding sequence is TGCGCCAGCAGCTTGGAAGGGGGGGAAAATGAAAAACTGTTTTTT. Translation: CASSLEGGENEKLFF.

The chain combines TRBV5-1 with TRBJ2-1, with no clear D. V dropped 0 bases and J dropped 6 bases, with 7 bases sitting between them. The V gene's germline CDR1 is SGHRS and CDR2 YFSETQ. The CDR3 runs to 13 residues. The CDR3 region is CASSLGLFNEQFF. The CDR3 DNA sequence: TGCGCCAGCAGCTTGGGACTTTTCAATGAGCAGTTCTTC.

This rearrangement joins TRBV10-3 to TRBJ1-6, with a tentative D call TRBD1 (6 bases). V gave up 3 bases and J gave up 3 bases, with 9 bases separating them. Germline values: CDR1 ENHRY, CDR2 SYGVKD. This CDR3 is built from 15 residues. The CDR3 protein is CAISDRGGYNSPLHF. The CDR3 nucleotides are TGTGCCATCAGTGACAGGGGTGGCTATAATTCACCCCTCCACTTT.

V is TRBV7-3 and J is TRBJ1-4; D perhaps matches TRBD1 (5 bases). CDR1 and CDR2 (germline): SGHTA, FQGTGA. V lost 3 bases to trimming and J lost 6 bases, with 11 bases between them. The CDR3 totals 14 residues. The CDR3 region has the DNA TGTGCCAGCAGCTTCAGCAGGGCTGATGAAAAACTGTTTTTT. Encoded protein: CASSFSRADEKLFF.

The chain links TRBV11-1 to TRBJ2-5, with a tentative D call TRBD1 (6 bases). The V end was cut by 5 bases, the J end by 3 bases, with 10 bases between. Germline V lookup: CDR1 SGHAT, CDR2 FQDESV (reference sequence). The CDR3 contains 13 residues. Written as DNA, the CDR3 is TGTGCCAGCAGCGCACACAGGGAAGAGACCCAGTACTTC. Amino acid sequence: CASSAHREETQYF.

The chain carries TRBV29-1 and TRBJ1-1; tentative D call: TRBD1 (5 bases). V lost 7 bases to trimming and J lost 1 base, with 16 bases between them. This CDR3 has 14 residues. Germline CDR1 reads SQVTM; CDR2 reads ANQGSEA. CDR3 bases: TGCAGCGCCAACCACCATGACAGGAACACTGAAGCTTTCTTT. It codes for CSANHHDRNTEAFF. Drawing the rest from reference TRBV29-1 and TRBJ1-1, the complete variable domain is SAVISQKPSRDICQRGTSLTIQCQVDSQVTMMFWYRQQPGQSLTLIATANQGSEATYESGFVIDKFPISRPNLTFSTLTVSNMSPEDSSIYLCSANHHDRNTEAFFGQGTRLTVV.

The chain recombines TRBV7-3 with TRBJ2-2; TRBD1 matches 8 bases. In germline, CDR1 is SGHTA, CDR2 FQGTGA. The CDR3 consists of 14 residues. V lost 5 bases to trimming and J lost 8 bases; unmatched junction nucleotides: 7. The CDR3 nucleotides are TGTGCCAGCAGCCCCTTTGGACAGGGAGGGGAGCTGTTTTTT. It is translated as CASSPFGQGGELFF.

The chain combines TRBV11-1 with TRBJ2-7, with a possible D match to TRBD2 (7 bases). The germline V gene encodes CDR1 SGHAT and CDR2 FQDESV (reference sequence). There are 13 residues in the CDR3. Trimming took 7 bases from V and 3 from J, leaving 13 bases between them. The chain's CDR3 is CASTPGGNYEQYF. The DNA of the CDR3 is TGTGCCAGCACGCCGGGGGGCAACTACGAGCAGTACTTC.

The genes are TRBV4-1 and TRBJ1-1; D is unclear. The CDR3 has 13 amino acids. Trimming removed 0 bases at V and 4 bases at J, with 6 bases between. Germline V CDR1 and CDR2: MGHRA, YSYEKL. CDR3 in DNA: TGCGCCAGCAGCCAAGAGCGCTTCACTGAAGCTTTCTTT. It yields the protein CASSQERFTEAFF.

This clone was recorded once. The CDR3, as DNA: TGCGCCAGCAGCCAATGGGGGCTCATGCAGTATTTT. Residues: CASSQWGLMQYF. The chain employs TRBV4-1 and TRBJ2-3; the D gene is possibly TRBD1 (6 bases). The CDR3 consists of 12 residues. V lost 2 bases, J lost 11 bases, and 11 bases lay in between. Per the germline V gene, CDR1 is MGHRA and CDR2 is YSYEKL.

The chain has TRBV7-3 and TRBJ2-1, with 13 bases aligning to TRBD2. Germline values: CDR1 SGHTA, CDR2 FQGTGA. The J segment lost 6 bases and the V segment lost 5 bases, leaving 10 bases of the junction unmatched. The CDR3 has 17 amino acids. The CDR3 loop is CASSARTSGGSLNEQFF. The CDR3 DNA reads as TGTGCCAGCAGCGCCCGGACTAGCGGGGGATCACTCAATGAGCAGTTCTTC.

The chain has TRBV3-1 (or the pseudogene TRBV3-2) and TRBJ2-1; 10 bases map to TRBD2. The V gene's germline CDR1 is LGHDT and CDR2 YNNKEL (reference sequence). The CDR3 is 19 residues long. J was trimmed by 0 bases and V by 0 bases; bases with no gene match: 8. This chain's CDR3 is CASSQDTAGGDSSYNEQFF. The CDR3 DNA is TGTGCCAGCAGCCAAGATACAGCGGGGGGGGATAGCTCCTACAATGAGCAGTTCTTC.

J is TRBJ2-7 and V is TRBV15; 9 nucleotides match TRBD2. Germline-derived CDR1 and CDR2 are LNHNV and YYDKDF (reference sequence). The length of the CDR3 is 17 residues. J gave up 0 bases and V 3 bases, and 9 bases lay outside the gene matches. CDR3 residues: CATSRLSGGLSSYEQYF. The CDR3 coding sequence is TGTGCCACCAGCAGGCTTAGCGGGGGCCTGAGCTCCTACGAGCAGTACTTC.

The chain is built from TRBV7-2 and TRBJ2-5; 13 bases fit TRBD2. This CDR3 has 16 residues. Germline CDR1 is SGHTA and CDR2 is FQGNSA. J gave up 9 bases and V 5 bases, and 12 bases lay outside the gene matches. This CDR3 reads CASSLGLAGFGGAQYF. CDR3 sequence (DNA): TGTGCCAGCAGCCTGGGACTAGCGGGGTTCGGTGGGGCCCAGTACTTC. The full variable domain, completed using reference TRBV7-2 and TRBJ2-5, is GAGVSQSPSNKVTEKGKDVELRCDPISGHTALYWYRQSLGQGLEFLIYFQGNSAPDKSGLPSDRFSAERTGGSVSTLTIQRTQQEDSAVYLCASSLGLAGFGGAQYFGPGTRLLVL.

The chain joins TRBV4-2 to TRBJ2-3, with TRBD2 matching 10 bases. The junction had 1 base not matched to a gene; V was cut back by 2 bases and J by 2 bases. CDR1 is LGHNA and CDR2 is YNFKEQ in the germline V gene. The CDR3 spans 15 residues. This chain's CDR3 is CASSQSGGATDTQYF. In DNA form, the CDR3 reads TGTGCCAGCAGCCAAAGCGGGGGGGCCACAGATACGCAGTATTTT.

The rearrangement uses TRBV27 and TRBJ2-1; 10 positions match TRBD1. This CDR3 has 17 amino acids. The trim removed 5 bases at V and 5 bases at J, leaving 12 bases unmatched. CDR1 is MNHEY and CDR2 is SMNVEV in the germline V gene (reference sequence). For the CDR3, the DNA is TGTGCCAGCAGTCCTGGGACAGGGGAACGATCTAACAATGAGCAGTTCTTC. Protein: CASSPGTGERSNNEQFF.

This clone has only one observation. The genes are TRBV6-1 and TRBJ2-3; 7 bases fit TRBD2. CDR3 length: 13 residues. The junction had 9 bases not matched to a gene; V was cut back by 1 base and J by 14 bases. Germline CDR1 reads MNHNS; CDR2 reads SASEGT. The CDR3 DNA is TGTGCCAGCAGTGAAGGCCGGGACTACTCGCGGTATTTT. Amino acids: CASSEGRDYSRYF.

This clone showed up just a few times. The rearrangement links TRBV3-1 (or the pseudogene TRBV3-2) to TRBJ2-5; D gene unclear. CDR1 LGHDT and CDR2 YNNKEL come from the germline V gene (reference sequence). The CDR3 covers 12 residues. V was clipped by 4 bases and J by 0 bases, with 3 bases between them. The CDR3 region is CASSPDQETQYF. CDR3 DNA sequence: TGTGCCAGCAGCCCCGACCAAGAGACCCAGTACTTC.